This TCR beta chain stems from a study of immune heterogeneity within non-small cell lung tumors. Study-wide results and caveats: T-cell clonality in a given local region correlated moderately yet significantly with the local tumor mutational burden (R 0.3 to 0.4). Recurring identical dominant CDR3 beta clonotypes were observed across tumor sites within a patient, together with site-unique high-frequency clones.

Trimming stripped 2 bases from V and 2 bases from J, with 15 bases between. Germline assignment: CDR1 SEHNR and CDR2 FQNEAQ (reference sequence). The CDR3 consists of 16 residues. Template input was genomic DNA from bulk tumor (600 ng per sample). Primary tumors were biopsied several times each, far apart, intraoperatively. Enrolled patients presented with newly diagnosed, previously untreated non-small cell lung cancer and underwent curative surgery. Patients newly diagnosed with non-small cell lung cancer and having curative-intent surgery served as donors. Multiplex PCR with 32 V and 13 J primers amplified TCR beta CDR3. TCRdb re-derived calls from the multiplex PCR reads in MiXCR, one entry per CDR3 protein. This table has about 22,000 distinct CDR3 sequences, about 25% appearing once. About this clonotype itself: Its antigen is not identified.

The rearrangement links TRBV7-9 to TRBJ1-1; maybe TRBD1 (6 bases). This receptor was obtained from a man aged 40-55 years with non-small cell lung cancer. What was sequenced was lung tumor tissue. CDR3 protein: CASSLLVPGDNTEAFF. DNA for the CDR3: TGTGCCAGCAGCTTACTTGTGCCAGGGGACAACACTGAAGCTTTCTTT.